Listed below are T cell receptor beta chains from one sample, sequenced in a study of cytotoxic CD8 clonotypes in ibrutinib-treated CLL. The assay was immunoSEQ multiplex PCR, and TCRdb's table has in-frame clones only and misses some. The sample includes under 300,000 clones, 70% of them seen just once. Here the sequenced sample was PBMCs, taken after 24 months of ibrutinib treatment. These receptors came from a human donor with chronic lymphocytic leukemia. CDR3s include the opening cysteine and the closing phenylalanine or tryptophan. The D gene is left open where the match is weak. Expanded clones are given a class, and other clones once, few, many or no size at all.

abundance: few
d_gene: .
j_gene: TRBJ1-4
len: 14
v_gene: TRBV9
CDR3nt: TGTGCCAGCAGCGTAGCCGGGACTAATGAAAAACTGTTTTTT
CDR3aa: CASSVAGTNEKLFF

abundance: .
d_gene: .
j_gene: TRBJ1-3
len: 16
v_gene: TRBV4-3
CDR3nt: TGCGCCAGCAGCCAAGACTCCGACAGGATGGTAGACACCATATATTTT
CDR3aa: CASSQDSDRMVDTIYF

abundance: .
d_gene: .
j_gene: TRBJ2-7
len: 12
v_gene: TRBV6-6
CDR3nt: TGTGCCAGCGGACTCAGCTCCTACGAGCAGTACTTC
CDR3aa: CASGLSSYEQYF

abundance: .
d_gene: .
j_gene: TRBJ1-4
len: 16
v_gene: TRBV25-1
CDR3nt: TGTGCCAGCAGTGAATACCCCGGACAGAACAATGAAAAACTGTTTTTT
CDR3aa: CASSEYPGQNNEKLFF

abundance: .
d_gene: TRBD1
j_gene: TRBJ2-7
len: 15
v_gene: TRBV10-3
CDR3nt: TGTGCCATCAGCGTCTCACAGGGGCCTAAATCCGAGCAGTACTTC
CDR3aa: CAISVSQGPKSEQYF

abundance: few
d_gene: .
j_gene: TRBJ1-5
len: 12
v_gene: TRBV7-2
CDR3nt: TGTGCCAGCAGCAGGGGGAGTCAGCCCCAGCATTTT
CDR3aa: CASSRGSQPQHF

abundance: .
d_gene: TRBD1
j_gene: TRBJ2-5
len: 14
v_gene: TRBV15
CDR3nt: TGTGCCACCAGCAGGGGGGACAGCCAAGAGACCCAGTACTTC
CDR3aa: CATSRGDSQETQYF

abundance: .
d_gene: TRBD2
j_gene: TRBJ2-3
len: 16
v_gene: TRBV13
CDR3nt: TGTGCCAGCAGCCCCGGGCATCGCGGGGGTGCGGATACGCAGTATTTT
CDR3aa: CASSPGHRGGADTQYF

abundance: .
d_gene: TRBD1
j_gene: TRBJ2-3
len: 16
v_gene: TRBV7-2
CDR3nt: TGTGCCAGCAGCCCCGGACAGGGGGAACGGGTAGATACGCAGTATTTT
CDR3aa: CASSPGQGERVDTQYF

abundance: .
d_gene: TRBD1
j_gene: TRBJ1-4
len: 15
v_gene: TRBV9
CDR3nt: TGTGCCAGCAGCGTCGGACAGGGGGCGTATGAAAAACTGTTTTTT
CDR3aa: CASSVGQGAYEKLFF

abundance: .
d_gene: .
j_gene: TRBJ2-2
len: 12
v_gene: TRBV9
CDR3nt: TGTGCCAGCAGCATAAACACCGGGGAGCTGTTTTTT
CDR3aa: CASSINTGELFF

abundance: .
d_gene: .
j_gene: TRBJ1-2
len: 15
v_gene: TRBV9
CDR3nt: TGTGCCAGCAGCGTAGGCCAGACTTTTAACTATGGCTACACCTTC
CDR3aa: CASSVGQTFNYGYTF

abundance: few
d_gene: .
j_gene: TRBJ1-3
len: 15
v_gene: TRBV7-2
CDR3nt: TGTGCCAGCAGCTTAGCAGGGACAATCGGAAACACCATATATTTT
CDR3aa: CASSLAGTIGNTIYF

abundance: .
d_gene: .
j_gene: TRBJ2-5
len: 13
v_gene: TRBV28
CDR3nt: TGTGCCAGGTCGTCGGTTCCTCAAGAGACCCAGTACTTC
CDR3aa: CARSSVPQETQYF

abundance: .
d_gene: .
j_gene: TRBJ2-7
len: 11
v_gene: TRBV6-5
CDR3nt: TGTGCCAGCAGTGCTTTCACCGAGCAGTACTTC
CDR3aa: CASSAFTEQYF

abundance: .
d_gene: .
j_gene: TRBJ2-7
len: 16
v_gene: TRBV25-1
CDR3nt: TGTGCCAGCAACCTTGACAGCCCCGGAGGAAACTACGAGCAGTACTTC
CDR3aa: CASNLDSPGGNYEQYF

abundance: few
d_gene: TRBD1
j_gene: TRBJ1-4
len: 16
v_gene: TRBV27
CDR3nt: TGTGCCAGCGGGTCCGACAGGGGGCTGTTTGGTGAAAAACTGTTTTTT
CDR3aa: CASGSDRGLFGEKLFF